The clone carrying this TCR beta chain was recorded many times. The antigen is undetermined. Trimming pared 0 bases from V and 0 bases from J, leaving 12 bases between. This CDR3 contains 17 residues. Germline CDR1 reads MNHEY; CDR2 reads SVGAGI. This specimen comes from a study of CD8 T cells in ankylosing spondylitis. Whole-study results and caveats: Clones linked with disease were CD8+ and fairly uncommon in the peripheral blood. A subset of motif variants has previously been described in the synovial fluid and blood of reactive arthritis. What appeared characteristic of ankylosing spondylitis blood was a TCR beta motif of under 10 highly homologous variants.

Researchers built TCR beta libraries using quantitative 5'-RACE with molecular barcodes. TCRdb reprocessed the 5' RACE reads via MiXCR and lists one record per CDR3 protein. This table holds 400,000 to 450,000 distinct CDR3 sequences, 17% found once. The clonotype originates from a male donor with ankylosing spondylitis. Source material: blood, either unsorted or a sorted T cell fraction (not recorded which). J is TRBJ1-3 and V is TRBV6-5, with no clear D. The CDR3 nucleotides read TGTGCCAGCAGTTACTCGATCGATGGGAGCTCTGGAAACACCATATATTTT. This gives the protein CASSYSIDGSSGNTIYF.